These 31 T cell receptor beta chains were all obtained from the same sample, sequenced in a study of T-cell reconstitution after alpha-beta-depleted transplantation in children. This sample's TCRbeta library carried unique molecular identifier barcodes. Each CDR3 protein gets one entry after TCRdb re-called the PCR reads with MiXCR. Of 120,000 to 150,000 distinct CDR3 sequences in the sample, roughly 9% were seen once. The sequencing here drew on PBMCs, mostly from graft donor cells, taken 180 days after TCRalphabeta/CD19-depleted stem cell transplant. The receptors were gathered from a female patient between 2 and 15 years old who had a stem cell transplant for congenital amegakaryocytic thrombocytopenia, so the T cells may come from the graft donor.

The genes are TRBV3-1 and TRBJ2-2; D possibly corresponds to TRBD2 (5 bases). Trimming stripped 1 base from V and 4 bases from J, with 10 bases between. The length of the CDR3 is 15 residues. Germline loops: CDR1 LGHDT, CDR2 YNNKEL (reference sequence). The CDR3 loop is CASSQGAGSTGELFF. The DNA of the CDR3 is TGTGCCAGCAGCCAAGGGGCGGGTTCCACCGGGGAGCTGTTTTTT.

This clonotype was counted many times. This sequence joins TRBV10-3 and TRBJ2-7; TRBD2 is a possible D gene (5 bases). Per the germline V gene, CDR1 is ENHRY and CDR2 is SYGVKD. The CDR3 spans 13 residues. The V and J ends lost 4 bases and 0 bases respectively, with 7 bases between them. The CDR3 DNA follows: TGTGCCATCAGTGGGCTAGCCTCCTACGAGCAGTACTTC. The encoded protein is CAISGLASYEQYF.

This rearrangement joins TRBV5-1 to TRBJ1-3, with D uncertain. V lost 4 bases and J 0 bases, leaving 8 bases between the germline ends. Germline V gives CDR1 SGHRS, CDR2 YFSETQ. The CDR3 totals 14 residues. CDR3 coding DNA: TGCGCCAGCAGCCCGGGCCTCTCTGGAAACACCATATATTTT. This translates into CASSPGLSGNTIYF.

J is TRBJ2-3 and V is TRBV20-1; 9 nucleotides agree with TRBD2. Trimming took 0 bases from V and 6 from J; bases not matched to a gene: 10. Germline assignment: CDR1 DFQATT and CDR2 SNEGSKA (reference sequence). The CDR3 sequence is 16 residues long. The CDR3 sequence is CSARDWGGGAADTQYF. In nucleotides, the CDR3 is TGCAGTGCTAGAGATTGGGGCGGGGGGGCCGCCGATACGCAGTATTTT.

This clonotype was found many times. The V and J genes are TRBV2 and TRBJ2-1, with 9 positions matching TRBD2. The CDR3 contains 15 residues. The ends lost 8 bases at V and 7 bases at J; junction bases unmatched: 12. Germline lookup yields CDR1 SNHLY and CDR2 FYNNEI. The CDR3 DNA is TGTGCCAGCGGCCCGACTAGCGGTGTGGGAAATGAGCAGTTCTTC. This translates into CASGPTSGVGNEQFF.

This clonotype was picked up a small number of times. The V gene is TRBV3-1, the J gene TRBJ2-3, with 9 bases matching TRBD2. Germline CDR1 LGHDT, CDR2 YNNKEL (reference sequence). Trimming took 4 bases from V and 5 from J; bases not matched to a gene: 10. The length of the CDR3 is 16 residues. In DNA form, the CDR3 reads TGTGCCAGCAGCCTCGGCGGCGGGGGGGCTGGAGATACGCAGTATTTT. Protein: CASSLGGGGAGDTQYF.

This clonotype has a count of ten or more. The chain employs TRBV5-1 and TRBJ2-7; TRBD2 matches 9 bases. Germline assignment: CDR1 SGHRS and CDR2 YFSETQ. J gave up 5 bases and V 2 bases, and 8 bases lay outside the gene matches. This CDR3 is built from 15 residues. CDR3 bases: TGCGCCAGCAGCTTTTGCGGCGGGGGGGCACACGAGCAGTACTTC. Translation gives CASSFCGGGAHEQYF.

This clonotype was seen ten or more times. The rearrangement links TRBV5-1 to TRBJ2-7; no reliable D call. With 0 bases removed from V and 2 bases from J, the gap between germline ends came to 15 bases. Germline lookup yields CDR1 SGHRS and CDR2 YFSETQ. The CDR3 contains 16 residues. Here the CDR3 DNA reads TGCGCCAGCAGCTTGGATGGTTACCCCAGAACCTACGAGCAGTACTTC. This encodes CASSLDGYPRTYEQYF.

This clonotype was found many times. This chain uses TRBV7-9 with TRBJ1-6, with D maybe TRBD1 (5 bases). V lost 1 base, J lost 7 bases, and 11 bases lay in between. This CDR3 contains 15 residues. The germline V gene has CDR1 SEHNR and CDR2 FQNEAQ (reference sequence). The CDR3 reads CASSLVAGTNSPLHF. The CDR3 region has the DNA TGTGCCAGCAGCTTAGTGGCAGGGACCAATTCACCCCTCCACTTT.

V is TRBV1 and J is TRBJ2-6; the table's D call, TRBD1, was not checked against the DNA. TRBV1 is tagged as a pseudogene. The CDR3 extends over 17 amino acids. The CDR3 nucleotides are TGTACCAGCTGTCCCAGGACCGCGAGCTCTGGGGCCAACGTCCTGACTTTC. Amino acid sequence: CTSCPRTASSGANVLTF.

This clonotype was found many times. The chain recombines TRBV24-1 with TRBJ1-1, with a tentative D call TRBD1 (6 bases). In germline, CDR1 is KGHDR, CDR2 SFDVKD. The CDR3 consists of 15 residues. V was cut by 8 bases and J by 7 bases, with 22 bases left in between. Here the CDR3 DNA reads TGTGCCACCATTTCCCTCGTATGGACAGAAGATGAAGCTTTCTTT. Protein product: CATISLVWTEDEAFF.

V usage is TRBV20-1 and J usage is TRBJ2-7; maybe TRBD2 (6 bases). CDR1 and CDR2 from the germline V gene are DFQATT and SNEGSKA (reference sequence). CDR3 length: 13 amino acids. With 3 bases removed from V and 2 bases from J, the gap between germline ends came to 11 bases. Here the CDR3 DNA reads TGCAGTGCTAGTAGCGGTTGGCCCTACGAGCAGTACTTC. This translates into CSASSGWPYEQYF.

This clonotype was seen only a few times. V is TRBV12-3 or TRBV12-4 and J is TRBJ1-1; the match to TRBD1 covers 7 bases. The CDR3 is 14 residues long. V was clipped by 7 bases and J by 4 bases; unmatched bases: 9. The CDR3: CASIHRQGGTEAFF. CDR3 nucleotide sequence: TGTGCCAGCATCCACCGACAGGGTGGCACTGAAGCTTTCTTT.

The chain has TRBV19 and TRBJ1-5, with TRBD1 matching over 8 bases. CDR3 length equals 15 residues. Germline CDR1 LNHDA, CDR2 SQIVND (reference sequence). V was clipped by 7 bases and J by 1 base; unmatched bases: 6. Here the CDR3 reads CASTTGVKSNQPQHF. The DNA of the CDR3 is TGTGCCAGTACGACAGGGGTTAAAAGCAATCAGCCCCAGCATTTT.

There are a few counts of this clonotype. The chain combines TRBV20-1 with TRBJ2-3, with 9 positions matching TRBD2. In germline, CDR1 is DFQATT, CDR2 SNEGSKA (reference sequence). J gave up 3 bases and V 1 base, and 5 bases lay outside the gene matches. CDR3 length equals 15 residues. CDR3 protein: CSARVSSGRTDTQYF. CDR3 coding DNA: TGCAGTGCTAGAGTCAGTAGCGGGAGAACAGATACGCAGTATTTT.

This clonotype has ten or more counts. The J gene is TRBJ1-4, the V gene TRBV12-3 or TRBV12-4, with D perhaps TRBD1 (6 bases). The CDR3 sequence is 15 residues long. Trimming pared 5 bases from V and 7 bases from J, leaving 17 bases between. The CDR3 reads CASSTEGGVGEKLFF. CDR3 bases: TGTGCCAGCAGTACGGAGGGGGGAGTAGGTGAAAAACTGTTTTTT.

At least ten counts were recorded for this clonotype. The chain couples TRBV7-2 to TRBJ2-3; D uncertain. Germline V gene data show CDR1 as SGHTA and CDR2 as FQGNSA. This CDR3 has 17 residues. V lost 0 bases, J lost 4 bases, and 17 bases lay in between. CDR3 DNA sequence: TGTGCCAGCAGCTTAGCGCACGGGCCCCCGGGTGCAGATACGCAGTATTTT. Its translation: CASSLAHGPPGADTQYF.

Ten or more counts support this clonotype. DNA of the CDR3: TGCAGTGCTAGAATCCCCACAGATACGCAGTATTTT. Translation: CSARIPTDTQYF. V gene TRBV20-1 combines with J gene TRBJ2-3; D call uncertain. V lost 2 bases, J lost 2 bases, and 5 bases lay in between. This CDR3 contains 12 residues. In germline, CDR1 is DFQATT, CDR2 SNEGSKA (reference sequence).

This chain uses TRBV29-1 with TRBJ1-2; 10 bases match TRBD1. CDR1 and CDR2 from the germline V gene are SQVTM and ANQGSEA. The V segment lost 6 bases and the J segment 0 bases; nucleotides outside the gene matches: 1. This CDR3 contains 13 residues. The CDR3 nucleotides are TGCAGCGTGGGGACAGGGGCTAACTATGGCTACACCTTC. The encoded protein is CSVGTGANYGYTF.

This clonotype was counted ten times or more. CDR3 DNA sequence: TGTGCCAGCAGTCCTCCCGCAGTAGCGACAGCCGACGAGCAGTACTTC. Protein: CASSPPAVATADEQYF. The V gene is TRBV28, the J gene TRBJ2-7, with D possibly being TRBD1 or TRBD2 (5 bases each). The CDR3 runs to 16 residues. The germline CDR1 and CDR2 sequences are MDHEN and SYDVKM. V lost 5 bases, J lost 5 bases, and 22 bases lay in between.

This clonotype was picked up many times. This chain joins TRBV20-1 and TRBJ2-7; 10 nucleotides match TRBD1. Trimming cost V 6 bases and J 2 bases; bases outside gene matches: 4. From germline, CDR1 is DFQATT and CDR2 SNEGSKA (reference sequence). This CDR3 has 13 residues. The CDR3 region is CSADGQGAYEQYF. CDR3 in DNA: TGCAGTGCAGATGGACAGGGGGCCTACGAGCAGTACTTC.

This clonotype appeared many times. The genes are TRBV7-6 and TRBJ1-1; 10 positions agree with TRBD1. CDR3 size: 15 residues. Trimming removed 1 base from V and 7 bases from J; junction bases left unmatched: 6. The germline gives CDR1 SGHVS, CDR2 FNYEAQ. The CDR3 region is CASSLGQGALGEAFF. In DNA form, the CDR3 reads TGTGCCAGCAGCTTAGGACAGGGGGCGCTGGGTGAAGCTTTCTTT. Full variable domain (remainder filled in from reference TRBV7-6 and TRBJ1-1): GAGVSQSPRYKVTKRGQDVALRCDPISGHVSLYWYRQALGQGPEFLTYFNYEAQQDKSGLPNDRFSAERPEGSISTLTIQRTEQRDSAMYRCASSLGQGALGEAFFGQGTRLTVV.

This clonotype has ten or more counts. This chain uses TRBV5-1 with TRBJ2-3, with 12 bases aligning to TRBD2. Germline trimming cut 0 bases from V and 5 bases from J; bases unmatched to any gene: 7. Per germline, CDR1 SGHRS and CDR2 YFSETQ. The CDR3 has 17 amino acids. The CDR3 bases are TGCGCCAGCAGCTTGGTTCTACCGGGACTAGCGGGAGATACGCAGTATTTT. Its protein is CASSLVLPGLAGDTQYF.

This clonotype was detected ten times or more. CDR3: CASSLVRDRSYQPQHF. The CDR3 DNA is TGCGCCAGCAGTCTCGTCCGGGACAGGAGCTATCAGCCCCAGCATTTT. The genes are TRBV23-1 and TRBJ1-5; 8 bases are a match to TRBD1. TRBV23-1 is placed among ORFs of uncertain function. The trim removed 4 bases at V and 5 bases at J, leaving 10 bases unmatched. The CDR3 contains 16 residues.

This clonotype showed up many times. The chain employs TRBV6-2 or TRBV6-3 and TRBJ1-2, with D perhaps TRBD1 (5 bases). The CDR3 sequence is 14 residues long. CDR1 and CDR2 (germline): MNHEY, SVGEGT. The V and J ends lost 6 bases and 8 bases respectively, with 19 bases between them. CDR3 protein: CASRRTSGGDGYTF. The DNA for the CDR3 is TGTGCCAGCAGAAGGACATCAGGCGGCGACGGCTACACCTTC.

This clonotype has more than one count but fewer than ten. The CDR3 ends on some other residue instead of the conserved phenylalanine or tryptophan, so this is likely a read error. No DNA is shown, since the ends of the CDR3 on it are uncertain; the CDR3 is the one TCRdb lists. The V gene is TRBV20-1, the J gene TRBJ2-7; TRBD1, the D gene given by the table, was not confirmed from the DNA. Germline assignment: CDR1 DFQATT and CDR2 SNEGSKA (reference sequence). With termini counted, the CDR3 has 10 amino acids. The CDR3 loop is CSASQDRGQL.

At least ten counts were recorded for this clonotype. The rearrangement uses TRBV12-3 or TRBV12-4 and TRBJ2-7, with a weak D call TRBD2 (5 bases). The length of the CDR3 is 14 residues. V was shortened by 2 bases and J by 5 bases, with 13 bases between the two germline ends. The chain's CDR3 is CASSLRGPENEQYF. CDR3 DNA: TGTGCCAGCAGTTTACGAGGGCCCGAGAACGAGCAGTACTTC.

The chain combines TRBV12-3 or TRBV12-4 with TRBJ1-6; D is ambiguous. V lost 5 bases to trimming and J lost 4 bases, with 9 bases between them. This CDR3 has 14 residues. CDR3 DNA: TGTGCCAGCAGTGCCTCCGATTATAATTCACCCCTCCACTTT. This encodes CASSASDYNSPLHF.

This clonotype appeared a few times. The chain combines TRBV6-5 with TRBJ2-7; D may be TRBD2 (6 bases). Germline values: CDR1 MNHEY, CDR2 SVGAGI. The CDR3 consists of 15 residues. Trimming removed 2 bases from V and 1 base from J, with 12 bases in between. CDR3 in amino acids: CASSYARGLSYEQYF. Here the CDR3 DNA reads TGTGCCAGCAGTTACGCGCGGGGTTTATCCTACGAGCAGTACTTC.

The V call is TRBV10-1, the J call TRBJ2-2; D is ambiguous. CDR1 and CDR2 from the germline V gene are WNHNN and SYGVQD (reference sequence). The CDR3 is 13 amino acids. Trimming cost V 0 bases and J 4 bases, with 3 bases left between them. CDR3 loop: CASSESSTGELFF. CDR3 coding DNA: TGCGCCAGCAGTGAGTCCAGCACCGGGGAGCTGTTTTTT.

This clonotype was recorded at least ten times. V usage is TRBV6-2 or TRBV6-3 and J usage is TRBJ1-1; a weak D match, TRBD1 (5 bases). V lost 5 bases to trimming and J lost 10 bases, with 11 bases between them. Germline values: CDR1 MNHEY, CDR2 SVGEGT. There are 11 residues in the CDR3. The CDR3 is CASSQGVAAFF. In nucleotides, the CDR3 is TGTGCCAGCAGTCAAGGGGTGGCAGCTTTCTTT.